In its sample, the clone carrying this TCR beta chain was seen a few times. The antigen is not known. This record belongs to a study of cytomegalovirus exposure and HLA in healthy donors. In the study overall: Unique TCRs numbering approximately 81 million, obtained from HLA-typed donors, made up an early data release. Whole-study findings and limits: Within an earlier analysis, most TCR beta V segments proved productive either about 90% or about 30% of the time.

The trim removed 7 bases at V and 1 base at J, leaving 5 bases unmatched. Germline V CDR1 and CDR2: MNHNS, SASEGT. The CDR3 sequence is 15 residues long. With 60 Vbeta and 13 Jbeta primers, the PCR was carried out. Data came from immunoSEQ multiplex PCR; TCRdb stores just in-frame clones and leaves some out. The sample contains some 140,000 clones, around 74% of which appear only once. The rearrangement links TRBV6-1 to TRBJ2-3; 10 bases map to TRBD2. Sequencing used PBMCs. The TCR comes from a man younger than 35 in good health and CMV-seropositive. CDR3 loop: CASNLLAGGTDTQYF. CDR3 DNA: TGTGCCAGCAACCTCCTAGCGGGGGGCACAGATACGCAGTATTTT.